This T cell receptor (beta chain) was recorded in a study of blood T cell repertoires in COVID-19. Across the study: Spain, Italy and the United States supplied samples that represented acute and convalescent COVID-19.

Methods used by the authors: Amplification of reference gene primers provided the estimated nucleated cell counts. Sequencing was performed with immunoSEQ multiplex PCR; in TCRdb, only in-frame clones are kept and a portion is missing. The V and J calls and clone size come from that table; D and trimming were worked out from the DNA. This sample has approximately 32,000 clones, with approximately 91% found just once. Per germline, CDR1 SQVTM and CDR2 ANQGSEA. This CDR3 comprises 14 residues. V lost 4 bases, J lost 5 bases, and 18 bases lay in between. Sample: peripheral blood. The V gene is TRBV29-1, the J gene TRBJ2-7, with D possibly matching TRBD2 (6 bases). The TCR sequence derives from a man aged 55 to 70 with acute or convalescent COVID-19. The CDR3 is CSVVWRGRVHEQYF. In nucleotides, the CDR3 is TGCAGCGTTGTCTGGAGGGGAAGAGTCCACGAGCAGTACTTC.